The 20 T cell receptor beta chains listed next were all sequenced from one sample in a study. The sorted Tregs were CD4+CD25+CD127-/low cells. Each CDR3 protein gets one entry after TCRdb re-called the 5' RACE reads with MiXCR. Of tens of thousands of distinct CDR3 sequences in the sample, roughly 21% were seen once. The sample consisted of Tregs sorted from blood. These receptors came from a female donor with breast cancer.

The chain employs TRBV12-3 or TRBV12-4 and TRBJ2-5, with D uncertain. The V and J ends lost 1 base and 2 bases respectively, with 8 bases between them. The CDR3 has 14 amino acids. CDR3 sequence reads: CASSLDGRQETQYF. The CDR3 DNA is TGTGCCAGCAGTTTAGATGGCCGACAAGAGACCCAGTACTTC.

This clonotype has at least ten counts. This chain connects TRBV7-9 to TRBJ2-1, with TRBD2 identical over 9 bases. Trimming at V came to 1 base and at J to 8 bases, leaving 6 bases not matched to a gene. CDR1 is SEHNR, CDR2 FQNEAQ, per germline (reference sequence). The CDR3 runs 15 residues. The CDR3 DNA sequence: TGTGCCAGCAGCTTAGTAGCGGGAGTGAACGATGAGCAGTTCTTC. Encoded protein: CASSLVAGVNDEQFF. Full variable domain (missing parts from reference TRBV7-9 and TRBJ2-1): DTGVSQNPRHKITKRGQNVTFRCDPISEHNRLYWYRQTLGQGPEFLTYFQNEAQLEKSRLLSDRFSAERPKGSFSTLEIQRTEQGDSAMYLCASSLVAGVNDEQFFGPGTRLTVL.

This clonotype has ten or more counts. V and J are TRBV9 and TRBJ2-1; 8 bases are shared with TRBD2. This CDR3 contains 17 residues. Germline-derived CDR1 and CDR2 are SGDLS and YYNGEE. V shed 4 bases and J 0 bases; nucleotides not matched to a gene: 9. The CDR3 DNA reads TGTGCCAGCAGCTCACCGGGGGGGGCAGGCTCCTACAATGAGCAGTTCTTC. Amino acids: CASSSPGGAGSYNEQFF.

The chain links TRBV19 to TRBJ2-7, with D perhaps matching TRBD2 (5 bases). This CDR3 is built from 14 residues. Looked up from germline, CDR1 is LNHDA and CDR2 is SQIVND (reference sequence). Between the trimmed V and J ends, which lost 11 bases and 9 bases, there was a span of 26 bases. CDR3 amino acids: CAGIWGDNKRGQYF. The CDR3 DNA reads TGTGCCGGGATCTGGGGAGACAACAAACGCGGGCAGTACTTC. Drawing the rest from reference TRBV19 and TRBJ2-7, the complete variable domain is DGGITQSPKYLFRKEGQNVTLSCEQNLNHDAMYWYRQDPGQGLRLIYYSQIVNDFQKGDIAEGYSVSREKKESFPLTVTSAQKNPTAFYLCAGIWGDNKRGQYFGPGTRLTVT.

Only one count was recorded for this clonotype. With a much larger clone just one base away, this may be a read error. V gene TRBV9 combines with J gene TRBJ2-1, with TRBD2 as a possible D gene (7 bases). The CDR3 has 15 amino acids. Germline CDR1 is SGDLS and CDR2 is YYNGEE. This chain's CDR3 is CVSSVGGGLYNEQFF. The CDR3 nucleotides are TGTGTCAGCAGCGTAGGGGGGGGTTTGTACAATGAGCAGTTCTTC. The full variable domain, completed using reference TRBV9 and TRBJ2-1, is DSGVTQTPKHLITATGQRVTLRCSPRSGDLSVYWYQQSLDQGLQFLIQYYNGEERAKGNILERFSAQQFPDLHSELNLSSLELGDSALYFCVSSVGGGLYNEQFFGPGTRLTVL.

Regarding this clonotype: At one of its ends the junction is not consistent with the germline gene, which may arise from a read error. The chain carries TRBV5-4 and TRBJ1-2; 7 nucleotides match TRBD1. This CDR3 has 14 residues. Germline loops: CDR1 SGHNT, CDR2 YYREEE (reference sequence). CDR3 sequence (DNA): TGTACCAGCAGCTTGGGGACAGTGAGCTATGGCTACACCTTC. Translation gives CTSSLGTVSYGYTF.

In DNA, the CDR3 is TGTGCTTTAGTCATGGAGTTAGAGACCCAGTACTTC. Its translation: CALVMELETQYF. The J gene is TRBJ2-5, the V gene TRBV7-9; no definite D call. From germline, CDR1 is SEHNR and CDR2 FQNEAQ (reference sequence). The CDR3 is made up of 12 amino acids.

This clonotype occurred a few times. The chain employs TRBV9 and TRBJ2-7, with 13 bases matching TRBD2. The CDR3 is made up of 15 amino acids. The germline gives CDR1 SGDLS, CDR2 YYNGEE. Trimming removed 4 bases from V and 7 bases from J; junction bases left unmatched: 8. The CDR3 nucleotides read TGTGCCAGCAGCCCGGGACTAGCGGGGCCCGAGGAGCAGTACTTC. It yields the protein CASSPGLAGPEEQYF. Filled out from reference TRBV9 and TRBJ2-7, the complete variable domain reads DSGVTQTPKHLITATGQRVTLRCSPRSGDLSVYWYQQSLDQGLQFLIQYYNGEERAKGNILERFSAQQFPDLHSELNLSSLELGDSALYFCASSPGLAGPEEQYFGPGTRLTVT.

There are many counts of this clonotype. The CDR3 loop reads CASSLGRGYTF. The CDR3 bases are TGTGCCAGCAGTTTAGGGCGTGGCTACACCTTC. The V and J genes are TRBV12-3 or TRBV12-4 and TRBJ1-2; no clear D gene. The V and J ends lost 1 base and 7 bases respectively, with 4 bases between them. The CDR3 length is 11 residues.

This clonotype was recorded at least ten times. The chain joins TRBV6-1 to TRBJ1-1; D is unresolved. The CDR3 extends over 13 amino acids. Deletions cut 5 bases from V and 1 base from J, with 8 bases between. Germline CDR1 is MNHNS and CDR2 is SASEGT. The CDR3 DNA follows: TGTGCCAGCAGTCAGGTTCGGAACACTGAAGCTTTCTTT. This sequence encodes CASSQVRNTEAFF.

This clonotype showed up just a few times. The V call is TRBV12-3 or TRBV12-4, the J call TRBJ2-7; TRBD1 aligns across 7 bases. The trim removed 5 bases at V and 5 bases at J, leaving 6 bases unmatched. The CDR3 length is 13 residues. Written as DNA, the CDR3 is TGTGCCAGCAGTGCTCACGACAGGGACGAGCAGTACTTC. This codes for CASSAHDRDEQYF.

About this clonotype: As the CDR3 is not closed by the conserved phenylalanine or tryptophan, this likely results from a read error. The gene calls are TRBV20-1 and TRBJ2-2, with 7 bases fitting TRBD1. V trimming: 0 bases; J trimming: 0 bases; junction bases outside the gene matches: 4. CDR3 length equals 16 residues. Germline assignment: CDR1 DFQATT and CDR2 SNEGSKA (reference sequence). CDR3 amino acids: CSARDNDRANTGELFL. CDR3 coding DNA: TGCAGTGCTAGAGATAACGACAGGGCGAACACCGGGGAGCTGTTTTTA.

For this clonotype: A read error may be the cause here, since a much bigger clone is one base away. This likely comes from a read error, as the CDR3 has no conserved phenylalanine or tryptophan at its end. V usage is TRBV15 and J usage is TRBJ1-2; D gene unclear. The germline CDR1 and CDR2 sequences are LNHNV and YYDKDF (reference sequence). This CDR3 region has 14 residues. V was shortened by 1 base and J by 5 bases, with 11 bases between the two germline ends. The CDR3 coding sequence is TGTGCCACCAGCAGAGGCGTTGATGGGTATGGCTACACCCTC. Its protein is CATSRGVDGYGYTL.

This clonotype has at least ten counts. The chain recombines TRBV6-6 with TRBJ2-2; TRBD1 might be the D (5 bases). Germline assignment: CDR1 MNHNY and CDR2 SVGAGI (reference sequence). The CDR3 is 13 amino acids. V lost 7 bases and J lost 5, with 11 bases in between. This CDR3 is CASIGRDTGELFF. CDR3 in DNA: TGTGCCAGCATAGGCAGGGATACCGGGGAGCTGTTTTTT.

By share of the sample, this clonotype is medium-sized. The rearrangement links TRBV20-1 to TRBJ2-3; D possibly corresponds to TRBD2 (6 bases). Trimming removed 5 bases at V and 0 bases at J, with 18 bases between. CDR1 and CDR2 from the germline V gene are DFQATT and SNEGSKA (reference sequence). The CDR3 is 16 residues long. The CDR3 region is CSAWGPSAASTDTQYF. The CDR3 DNA is TGCAGTGCTTGGGGTCCTAGCGCAGCTAGCACAGATACGCAGTATTTT.

This clonotype was seen only a few times. The chain recombines TRBV3-1 with TRBJ2-5, with 10 bases that match TRBD2. V shed 4 bases, J shed 1 base, and the junction held 3 bases outside the gene matches. Germline CDR1 is LGHDT and CDR2 is YNNKEL (reference sequence). The CDR3 has 15 residues. The DNA of the CDR3 is TGTGCCAGCAGCCTACGGACTAGCGGCCAAGAGACCCAGTACTTC. Protein sequence: CASSLRTSGQETQYF.

This clonotype has ten or more counts. This chain joins TRBV12-3 or TRBV12-4 and TRBJ2-1, with 13 bases aligning to TRBD2. J gave up 7 bases and V 5 bases, and 2 bases lay outside the gene matches. This CDR3 region has 14 residues. CDR3 nucleotides: TGTGCCAGCAGTCGGACTAGCGGGAGTAATGAGCAGTTCTTC. Protein sequence: CASSRTSGSNEQFF.

This clonotype was seen a handful of times. Sequence at one end of the junction differs from germline and may be a read error. This chain connects TRBV5-4 to TRBJ2-2; 11 bases agree with TRBD2. CDR1 SGHNT and CDR2 YYREEE come from the germline V gene (reference sequence). This CDR3 has 16 residues. The CDR3 spells CVSSLLAGVTTGELFF. CDR3 in DNA: TGTGTCAGCAGCCTACTAGCGGGAGTTACCACCGGGGAGCTGTTTTTT.

Comment on this clonotype: Germline and junction disagree at one end, which may indicate a read error. J is TRBJ2-1 and V is TRBV5-1; 13 bases line up with TRBD2. Germline lookup yields CDR1 SGHRS and CDR2 YFSETQ. The CDR3 has 17 amino acids. CDR3 sequence: CASSSETGLAGYNEQPF. The CDR3 DNA is TGCGCCAGCAGCTCGGAAACGGGACTAGCGGGATACAATGAGCAGCCCTTC.

Worth noting for this clonotype: This may be a read error: a much more frequent sequence differs by one nucleotide. V is TRBV7-9 and J is TRBJ2-7; no reliable D call. The V end was cut by 1 base, the J end by 3 bases, with 19 bases between. The CDR3 has 17 amino acids. Germline loops: CDR1 SEHNR, CDR2 FQNEAQ (reference sequence). CDR3 bases: TGTGCCAGCAGCTTAGAAGCAGTAGTTGGCGTCTTCTACGAGCAGTACTTC. Protein product: CASSLEAVVGVFYEQYF.